The clone carrying this TCR beta chain has ten or more counts. The data originate from a study of patients and donors after allogeneic stem cell transplantation. Using its own MiXCR run on the RT-PCR reads, TCRdb lists one record per CDR3 protein. This sample carries approximately 20,000 distinct CDR3 sequences, 4.5% to 6% of them seen once, and the ten largest clones take roughly 40%. The J segment lost 0 bases and the V segment lost 4 bases, leaving 1 base of the junction unmatched. The length of the CDR3 is 14 residues. Per the germline V gene, CDR1 is LGHDT and CDR2 is YNNKEL (reference sequence).

This clonotype originated in a human donor who was either an allogeneic HSCT recipient or a stem cell or donor lymphocyte infusion donor (not recorded which). It is not recorded whose cells these are; they may come from a transplant donor. The rearrangement links TRBV3-1 to TRBJ2-7; 9 nucleotides line up with TRBD2. Sequencing was performed on blood, either unsorted or a sorted T cell fraction (not recorded which). Here the CDR3 reads CASSLSGSSYEQYF. As DNA, the CDR3 is TGTGCCAGCAGCCTTAGCGGGAGCTCCTACGAGCAGTACTTC.